Listed below are T cell receptor beta chains from one sample, sequenced in a study of radiotherapy plus CTLA-4 blockade in lung cancer. The assay was immunoSEQ multiplex PCR, and TCRdb's table has in-frame clones only and misses some. The table has about 94,000 clones, around 84% seen once. The specimen comprised peripheral blood, sampled from a patient treated with radiotherapy plus ipilimumab. These receptors originate from a human donor with non-small cell lung cancer that progressed on radiotherapy plus ipilimumab. Both conserved end residues are part of each CDR3.

V gene: TRBV19; CDR3 protein: CASSSRAYEQYF
V gene: TRBV13; CDR3 protein: CASSLGEVGLAGGAYEQYF
V gene: TRBV6-1; CDR3 protein: CASSEALNTQYF
V gene: TRBV1; CDR3 protein: CTSSPCFTGTQYF
V gene: TRBV10-2; CDR3 protein: CASTPPRLGVGAGNTIYF
V gene: TRBV9; CDR3 protein: CASSGGTDRVTEAFF
V gene: TRBV28; CDR3 protein: CASTNNGVGTDTQYF
V gene: TRBV7-6; CDR3 protein: CASSLFRESTGELFF
V gene: TRBV6-1; CDR3 protein: CASSEARILGVNQPQHF
V gene: TRBV4-2; CDR3 protein: CASSQEGGNQPQHF
V gene: TRBV6-5; CDR3 protein: CASSGTGQGGEKLFF
V gene: TRBV2; CDR3 protein: CASSEVRGIYGYTF
V gene: TRBV7-8; CDR3 protein: CASSPATGPQPQHF
V gene: TRBV5-1; CDR3 protein: CASSLAGTPSTDTQYF
V gene: TRBV10-1; CDR3 protein: CASSLAGEYSYNEQFF
V gene: TRBV2; CDR3 protein: CARQDGGYGYTF
V gene: TRBV5-4; CDR3 protein: CASSLGQEQETQYF
V gene: TRBV28; CDR3 protein: CASSQSQGSGELFF
V gene: TRBV7-8; CDR3 protein: CASSLLAGSQETQYF
V gene: TRBV5-1; CDR3 protein: CASSLRLAGAYNEQFF
V gene: TRBV2; CDR3 protein: CASRGNSKYEQYF
V gene: TRBV15; CDR3 protein: CATSSIPSDDTDTQYF
V gene: TRBV7-6; CDR3 protein: CASSPTANQPQHF
V gene: TRBV19; CDR3 protein: CASSDWATGELFF
V gene: TRBV7-2; CDR3 protein: CASSLYGASEAFF
V gene: TRBV10-3; CDR3 protein: CAISLDSFTGELFF
V gene: TRBV4-1; CDR3 protein: CASSQGTSGRETQYF
V gene: TRBV28; CDR3 protein: CASSPSGRLNYGYTF
V gene: TRBV19; CDR3 protein: CASSIRAGELFF
V gene: TRBV7-2; CDR3 protein: CASSSTGGSGRYEQYF
V gene: TRBV5-1; CDR3 protein: CASRRDGRSNYGYTF
V gene: TRBV5-1; CDR3 protein: CASTSGQKETQYF
V gene: TRBV11-1; CDR3 protein: CASSSDRGRGETQYF
V gene: TRBV2; CDR3 protein: CASSSDNYYGYTF
V gene: TRBV5-1; CDR3 protein: CASSPSASREVRKTQYF
V gene: TRBV4-1; CDR3 protein: CASSFAIDYNEQFF
V gene: TRBV19; CDR3 protein: CATNSDREGYGYTF
V gene: TRBV9; CDR3 protein: CASSQVTGGYTF
V gene: TRBV5-1; CDR3 protein: CASSLEAGDLFGYTF
V gene: TRBV11-2; CDR3 protein: CASSRGLSGANVLTF
V gene: TRBV2; CDR3 protein: CASSSDSFAQPQHF